This paragraph reports one T cell receptor (beta chain). Its antigen is still unknown. These data come from a study of tumor-infiltrating lymphocytes in localized non-small cell lung cancer. The repertoire was sequenced with immunoSEQ multiplex PCR; TCRdb's copy has only in-frame clones and lacks some. The sample gives 9,000 to 15,000 clones, approximately 80% of which show up once; about a sixth is in the top ten. General study points: No T-cell fraction difference was seen between IM1 and IM2 tumors. Compared with uninvolved lung, tumors showed higher T cell infiltration by TCRbeta sequencing.

The sequencing input was uninvolved lung tissue not adjacent to the tumor. This TCR derives from a human donor with non-small cell lung cancer.

The CDR3 DNA reads TGTGCCAGCAGTCTTGTGGGGGGGGAAGCTTTCTTT. It is translated as CASSLVGGEAFF. The rearrangement joins TRBV11-2 to TRBJ1-1; D may be TRBD1 (5 bases). Trimming removed 6 bases from V and 8 bases from J, with 13 bases in between. The germline gives CDR1 SGHAT, CDR2 FQNNGV. This CDR3 is built from 12 residues.